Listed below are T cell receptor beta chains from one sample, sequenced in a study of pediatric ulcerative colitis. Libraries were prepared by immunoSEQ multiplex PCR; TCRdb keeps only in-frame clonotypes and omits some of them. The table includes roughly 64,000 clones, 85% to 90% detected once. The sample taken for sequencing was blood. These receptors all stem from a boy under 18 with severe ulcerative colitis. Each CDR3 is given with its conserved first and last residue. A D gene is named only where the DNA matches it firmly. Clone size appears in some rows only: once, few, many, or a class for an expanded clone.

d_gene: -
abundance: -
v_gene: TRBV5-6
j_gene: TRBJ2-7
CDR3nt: TGTGCCAGCAGCTTCGGACAGAACTACGAGCAGTACTTC
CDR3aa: CASSFGQNYEQYF

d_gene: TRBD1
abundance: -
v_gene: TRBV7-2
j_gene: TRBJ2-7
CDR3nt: TGTGCCAGCAGCCGGGACAGGGACCGTGGGGAGCAGTACTTC
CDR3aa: CASSRDRDRGEQYF

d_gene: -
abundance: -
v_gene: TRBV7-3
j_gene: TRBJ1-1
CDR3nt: TGTGCCAGCAGCGGGGACGCGGGCACTGAAGCTTTCTTT
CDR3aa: CASSGDAGTEAFF

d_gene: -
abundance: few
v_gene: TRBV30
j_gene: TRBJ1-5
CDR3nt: TGTGCCTGGAGTGCGGTAAATCAGCCCCAGCATTTT
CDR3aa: CAWSAVNQPQHF

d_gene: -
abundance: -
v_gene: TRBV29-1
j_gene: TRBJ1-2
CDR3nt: TGCAGCGTCGTCCTGCTTGGGGAGGGCTACACCTTC
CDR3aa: CSVVLLGEGYTF

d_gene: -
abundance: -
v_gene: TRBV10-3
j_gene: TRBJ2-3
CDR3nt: TGTGCCACCGGGACCGAGAGCACAGATACGCAGTATTTT
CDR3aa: CATGTESTDTQYF

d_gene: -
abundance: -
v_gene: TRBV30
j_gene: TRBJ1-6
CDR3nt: TGTGCCTGGAGCGATAATTCACCCCTCCACTTT
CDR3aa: CAWSDNSPLHF

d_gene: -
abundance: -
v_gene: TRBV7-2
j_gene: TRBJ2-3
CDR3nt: TGTGCCAGCAGCTTAGATTGGGATACGCAGTATTTT
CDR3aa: CASSLDWDTQYF

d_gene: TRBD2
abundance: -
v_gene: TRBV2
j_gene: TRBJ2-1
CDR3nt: TGTGCCAGCGGCCGGGGACTAGCAGTCTACAATGAGCAGTTCTTC
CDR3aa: CASGRGLAVYNEQFF

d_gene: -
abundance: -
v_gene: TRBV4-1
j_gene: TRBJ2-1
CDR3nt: TGCGCCAGCAGCCAGATAGCGGAAAGCTCCTACAATGAGCAGTTCTTC
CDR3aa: CASSQIAESSYNEQFF

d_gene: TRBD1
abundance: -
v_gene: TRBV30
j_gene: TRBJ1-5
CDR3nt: TGTGCCTGGAGCGGGACAGGGAATCAGCCCCAGCATTTT
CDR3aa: CAWSGTGNQPQHF

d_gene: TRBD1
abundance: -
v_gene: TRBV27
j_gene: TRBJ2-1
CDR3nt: TGTGCCAGCAGTTTATACAGGGGGCTTGGAAATGAGCAGTTCTTC
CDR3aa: CASSLYRGLGNEQFF

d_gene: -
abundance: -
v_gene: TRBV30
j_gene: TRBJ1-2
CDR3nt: TGTGCCTGGACCCAACCGGGCTATGGCTACACCTTC
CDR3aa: CAWTQPGYGYTF

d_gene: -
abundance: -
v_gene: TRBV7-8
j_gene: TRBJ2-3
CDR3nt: TGTGCCAGCAGCTTAGTCAATATAGGGACAGATACGCAGTATTTT
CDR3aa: CASSLVNIGTDTQYF

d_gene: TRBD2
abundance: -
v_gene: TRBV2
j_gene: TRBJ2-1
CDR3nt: TGTGCCAGCACCCAAATTGGGGCGGGAGGCTACAATGAGCAGTTCTTC
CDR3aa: CASTQIGAGGYNEQFF

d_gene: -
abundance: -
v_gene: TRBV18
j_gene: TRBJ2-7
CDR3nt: TGTGCCAGCCTCGGAGATGCCTACGAGCAGTACTTC
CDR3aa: CASLGDAYEQYF

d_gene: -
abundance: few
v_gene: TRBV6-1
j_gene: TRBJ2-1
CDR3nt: TGTGCCAGCAGTGAATTGGGGGGAGGAACCTACAATGAGCAGTTCTTC
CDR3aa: CASSELGGGTYNEQFF

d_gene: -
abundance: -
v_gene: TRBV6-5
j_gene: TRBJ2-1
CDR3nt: TGTGCCAGCGGGGGCTACAATGAGCAGTTCTTC
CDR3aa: CASGGYNEQFF

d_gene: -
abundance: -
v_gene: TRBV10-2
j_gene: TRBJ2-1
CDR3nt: TGCGCCAGCAGTGAGTCGATGGGGTATGAGCAGTTCTTC
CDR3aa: CASSESMGYEQFF